This section outlines one T cell receptor (beta chain) sequence together with its context. Its antigen is unknown. Data came from immunoSEQ multiplex PCR; TCRdb stores just in-frame clones and leaves some out. The sample shows some 78,000 clones, approximately 96% of them seen only once. Corrective cardiac operations yielded the resected thymus tissue. Immunologically healthy infants in Finland undergoing congenital heart defect surgery were the donors. This entry belongs to a study of human thymus T cells. Whole-study results and caveats: In thymic and blood repertoires alike, V and J usage looked biased. Thymic repertoires from unrelated individuals overlapped highly, related research reported.

The V and J ends lost 8 bases and 3 bases, in that order; junction bases with no gene match: 2. The CDR3 runs to 14 residues. The germline V gene has CDR1 SGHAT and CDR2 FQNNGV. The rearrangement links TRBV11-2 to TRBJ1-6, with 9 bases that match TRBD1. Sequenced input: thymus tissue. The receptor was derived from a boy younger than two with a congenital heart defect but otherwise immunologically healthy. CDR3 DNA sequence: TGTGCCAGCGGGGGACAGGGCTATAATTCACCCCTCCACTTT. Its protein product is CASGGQGYNSPLHF.